Listed here is a single T cell receptor (beta chain). The PCR ran on 60 Vbeta and 13 Jbeta primers. Assay: immunoSEQ multiplex PCR; the TCRdb copy retains only in-frame clones and omits some. The sample has 100,000 to 150,000 clones, over 60% seen once; the top ten hold 1.2%. This sample is drawn from a study of cytomegalovirus exposure and HLA in healthy donors. The CDR3 spans 19 residues. V shed 0 bases, J shed 0 bases, and the junction held 5 bases outside the gene matches. Germline V CDR1 and CDR2: LGHNA, YNFKEQ. This chain joins TRBV4-2 and TRBJ2-7, with 16 bases that match TRBD2. The sequence came from a female donor in good health and CMV-seronegative. Sequenced: PBMCs. The CDR3 sequence is CASSQEGTSGGGSSYEQYF. For the CDR3, the DNA is TGTGCCAGCAGCCAAGAAGGGACTAGCGGGGGGGGTAGCTCCTACGAGCAGTACTTC.